This T cell receptor (beta chain) was recovered during a study of shared clonotypes between healthy human individuals. As concerns this clone: What it binds is not known.

Notes on the study in general: An effect of sequencing depth on clonotype sharing among donors was expected.

The naive CD8 population came from CD45RO-negative cells selected for CCR7, without terminally differentiated effector memory CD45RA+ cells. TCRdb's table, derived via immunoSEQ multiplex PCR, lists solely in-frame clones and lacks some. The sample lists millions of clones, 93% occurring once. The germline V gene has CDR1 SGDLS and CDR2 YYNGEE. CDR3 length: 16 residues. V lost 3 bases, J lost 3 bases, and 10 bases stayed unmatched. The chain joins TRBV9 to TRBJ2-3; TRBD2 aligns across 7 bases. Material for sequencing was naive CD8+ T cells from PBMCs. This receptor was obtained from a man younger than 30 in good health. Some clones in this sample may be carry-over from other donors' samples. DNA of the CDR3: TGTGCCAGCAGCGGGTCCGGGCGGGAGTCGACAGATACGCAGTATTTT. Its translation: CASSGSGRESTDTQYF.